These T cell receptor beta chains were read from a single sample in a study of blood T cell repertoires in COVID-19. TCRdb's table, derived via immunoSEQ multiplex PCR, lists solely in-frame clones and lacks some. The data hold 250,000 to 300,000 clones, with roughly nine tenths observed a single time. Source material: PBMCs or T cells enriched from blood (not recorded which). Receptor source: a human donor in a cohort exposed to, infected with or recovered from COVID-19 (not recorded which). The donor label of this sample is uncertain. Each CDR3 is given with its conserved first and last residue. A D gene is named only where the DNA matches it firmly. For some rows the clone size is stated as once, few or many, or as a class when expanded; others skip it.

clone_size j_call d_call v_call cdr3_aa cdr3_nt
- TRBJ2-7 TRBD2 TRBV5-6 CASSLGVFGASGYEQYF TGTGCCAGCAGCTTGGGTGTATTTGGGGCTAGCGGCTACGAGCAGTACTTC
- TRBJ1-1 - TRBV6-1 CASSEGRDSPLTEAFF TGTGCCAGCAGTGAGGGGAGGGATTCCCCACTCACTGAAGCTTTCTTT
once TRBJ1-5 - TRBV6-1 CASSELIGVHQPQHF TGTGCCAGCAGTGAACTAATAGGGGTCCATCAGCCCCAGCATTTT
- TRBJ2-2 - TRBV19 CASSIAGLRNTGELFF TGTGCCAGTAGTATAGCGGGACTCAGGAACACCGGGGAGCTGTTTTTT
- TRBJ2-2 - TRBV2 CASANLAGELFF TGTGCCAGTGCCAATCTAGCCGGGGAGCTGTTTTTT
- TRBJ1-1 - TRBV10-3 CAISESNGEEGTEAFF TGTGCCATCAGTGAGTCTAATGGTGAGGAGGGCACTGAAGCTTTCTTT
- TRBJ1-4 - TRBV5-4 CASSFKTGEANEKLFF TGTGCCAGCAGCTTTAAGACCGGCGAAGCGAATGAAAAACTGTTTTTT
- TRBJ1-2 - TRBV5-6 CASSLARDYGYTF TGTGCCAGCAGCTTGGCCAGGGACTATGGCTACACCTTC
once TRBJ1-6 TRBD1 TRBV19 CASKTTGPDNSPLHF TGTGCCAGTAAAACGACAGGGCCTGATAATTCACCCCTCCACTTT
- TRBJ1-1 TRBD1 TRBV24-1 CATQGSNTEAFF TGTGCCACACAGGGGTCCAACACTGAAGCTTTCTTT
- TRBJ2-3 - TRBV13 CASSSLFGGLETPSTDTQYF TGTGCCAGCAGCTCCCTCTTTGGGGGACTCGAAACCCCTAGCACAGATACGCAGTATTTT
- TRBJ1-5 - TRBV30 CAWSGHTSNQPQHF TGTGCCTGGAGTGGTCATACAAGCAATCAGCCCCAGCATTTT
- TRBJ2-7 - TRBV24-1 CATGRDHEQYF TGTGCCACCGGGCGGGACCACGAGCAGTACTTC
- TRBJ1-4 - TRBV6-2/TRBV6-3 CASSYSRVANEKLFF TGTGCCAGCAGTTACTCGCGGGTGGCTAATGAAAAACTGTTTTTT
- TRBJ2-1 TRBD2 TRBV12-5 CASATARGGGPLDNEQFF TGTGCTAGTGCCACCGCCCGCGGCGGGGGGCCCCTGGACAATGAGCAGTTCTTC
- TRBJ2-2 TRBD2 TRBV5-1 CASRFGTSGFTGELFF TGCGCCAGCAGGTTCGGGACTAGCGGCTTCACCGGGGAGCTGTTTTTT
- TRBJ2-3 - TRBV6-5 CASSLPAGTTDTQYF TGTGCCAGTTCCCTTCCCGCGGGGACCACAGATACGCAGTATTTT
- TRBJ1-1 TRBD1 TRBV13 CASSQGAGMNTEAFF TGTGCCAGCAGCCAGGGGGCTGGAATGAACACTGAAGCTTTCTTT
- TRBJ1-6 - TRBV5-4 CASSLAMGGNNSPLHF TGTGCCAGCAGCTTGGCAATGGGCGGGAATAATTCACCCCTCCACTTT
- TRBJ1-5 TRBD1 TRBV19 CASRARQGSDQPQHF TGTGCCAGTAGGGCACGACAGGGGAGTGATCAGCCCCAGCATTTT
- TRBJ2-5 TRBD2 TRBV27 CASSLKWTSGALGTQYF TGTGCCAGCAGTTTAAAGTGGACTAGCGGGGCCCTTGGGACCCAGTACTTC
- TRBJ2-3 - TRBV6-1 CASSEEPGTTDTQYF TGTGCCAGCAGTGAAGAACCCGGTACCACAGATACGCAGTATTTT
- TRBJ2-7 TRBD2 TRBV10-1 CASRGGRAPHYEQYF TGCGCCAGCCGGGGGGGCAGGGCCCCTCACTACGAGCAGTACTTC
once TRBJ1-4 TRBD1 TRBV2 CASRKGAEKLFF TGTGCCAGCAGGAAGGGGGCTGAAAAACTGTTTTTT
- TRBJ2-3 - TRBV7-9 CASSSYDTQYF TGTGCCAGCAGCTCCTATGATACGCAGTATTTT
- TRBJ1-2 - TRBV30 CAWSVGAPNYGYTF TGTGCCTGGAGTGTTGGAGCACCTAACTATGGCTACACCTTC
- TRBJ1-5 TRBD1 TRBV30 CAWGTGLQSSQPQHF TGTGCCTGGGGGACAGGGTTGCAATCCAGCCAGCCCCAGCATTTT
- TRBJ1-2 - TRBV27 CASSPQGGYTF TGTGCCAGCAGTCCCCAGGGGGGCTACACCTTC
- TRBJ2-7 TRBD1 TRBV4-3 CASSPSRDRVQQYF TGCGCCAGCAGCCCATCCCGGGACAGGGTCCAGCAGTACTTC
- TRBJ2-1 TRBD2 TRBV6-5 CASVLAGGNEQFF TGTGCCAGCGTTCTAGCGGGGGGAAATGAGCAGTTCTTC
- TRBJ1-2 - TRBV27 CASSLSGVANYGYTF TGTGCCAGCAGTTTATCAGGGGTAGCTAACTATGGCTACACCTTC
- TRBJ2-1 - TRBV7-9 CASTPRKGGGAAEQFF TGTGCCAGCACCCCGAGAAAGGGAGGGGGGGCCGCTGAGCAGTTCTTC
- TRBJ1-1 - TRBV6-7 CASSEKNRAREDTEAFF TGTGCCAGCAGTGAGAAAAATCGGGCCAGGGAGGACACTGAAGCTTTCTTT
- TRBJ1-2 TRBD1 TRBV6-5 CASSPGGINYGYTF TGTGCCAGCAGTCCAGGGGGAATTAACTATGGCTACACCTTC
- TRBJ2-5 TRBD1 TRBV9 CASSPRGGRTQYF TGTGCCAGCAGCCCCCGAGGGGGCCGGACCCAGTACTTC
- TRBJ2-3 TRBD2 TRBV19 CASTLGPVTGTSGGAGSDTQYF TGTGCCAGTACCCTGGGGCCTGTCACAGGGACTAGCGGGGGGGCCGGATCAGATACGCAGTATTTT
- TRBJ2-2 TRBD1 TRBV19 CASSPARGNGELFF TGTGCCAGTAGTCCGGCCAGGGGGAACGGGGAGCTGTTTTTT
- TRBJ1-1 - TRBV30 CAWSVRKGGSTEAFF TGTGCCTGGAGTGTAAGGAAGGGAGGGAGCACTGAAGCTTTCTTT
- TRBJ2-3 TRBD1 TRBV18 CASSPPGQGATDTQYF TGTGCCAGCTCACCCCCCGGACAGGGGGCGACAGATACGCAGTATTTT
- TRBJ2-7 - TRBV19 CASSRRDFPLGEQYF TGTGCCAGTAGCCGCCGGGACTTTCCCCTGGGCGAGCAGTACTTC
- TRBJ2-2 - TRBV19 CASTTAPNTGELFF TGTGCCAGTACAACAGCCCCGAACACCGGGGAGCTGTTTTTT
- TRBJ2-2 - TRBV25-1 CASSEVMTGELFF TGTGCCAGCAGTGAGGTTATGACTGGGGAGCTGTTTTTT
- TRBJ2-4 - TRBV7-9 CASTPPGEAKNIQYF TGTGCCAGCACCCCCCCCGGGGAGGCCAAAAACATTCAGTACTTC
- TRBJ1-2 - TRBV7-9 CATDSSPGGYTF TGTGCCACCGACAGTTCTCCTGGTGGCTACACCTTC
- TRBJ2-7 - TRBV19 CASSIGDREEQYF TGTGCCAGTAGTATAGGGGACCGGGAGGAGCAGTACTTC
few TRBJ1-1 TRBD1 TRBV5-4 CASSQTGMGEAFF TGTGCCAGCAGCCAGACAGGGATGGGAGAAGCTTTCTTT
- TRBJ1-1 - TRBV2 CASSGEVNTEAFF TGTGCCAGCAGTGGGGAGGTGAACACTGAAGCTTTCTTT
- TRBJ2-7 TRBD1 TRBV19 CASSIRGRSYEQYF TGTGCCAGTAGTATAAGGGGGCGTTCCTACGAGCAGTACTTC
- TRBJ1-1 - TRBV6-2/TRBV6-3 CASSLPRRSMNTEAFF TGTGCCAGCAGTTTACCCCGACGGAGTATGAACACTGAAGCTTTCTTT
- TRBJ2-7 - TRBV5-6 CASSRTAIYEQYF TGTGCCAGCAGCCGTACAGCTATCTACGAGCAGTACTTC
- TRBJ2-7 - TRBV27 CASSNSGVYEQYF TGTGCCAGCAGTAATTCCGGGGTTTACGAGCAGTACTTC
- TRBJ2-2 - TRBV4-1 CASSQDKLLANTGELFF TGCGCCAGCAGCCAAGATAAGCTATTAGCGAACACCGGGGAGCTGTTTTTT
few TRBJ1-2 TRBD1 TRBV4-1 CASSQNRGAYGYTF TGCGCCAGCAGCCAAAACAGGGGGGCCTATGGCTACACCTTC
- TRBJ1-6 TRBD1 TRBV11-2 CASSPGQGSNSPLHF TGTGCCAGCAGCCCAGGACAGGGTTCAAATTCACCCCTCCACTTT
- TRBJ1-6 TRBD1 TRBV4-2 CASSQEPQGGGRMTFTLHF TGTGCCAGCAGCCAAGAACCCCAGGGGGGAGGAAGGATGACCTTCACCCTCCACTTT
once TRBJ1-1 - TRBV18 CASSPSEEISMNTEAFF TGTGCCAGCTCACCCTCAGAGGAGATCTCGATGAACACTGAAGCTTTCTTT
once TRBJ1-1 TRBD1 TRBV30 CAWSKGQLTEAFF TGTGCCTGGAGTAAGGGACAGCTCACTGAAGCTTTCTTT
- TRBJ2-7 TRBD1 TRBV2 CASRNRDRDYEEQYF TGTGCCAGCAGAAACCGGGACAGGGACTACGAGGAGCAGTACTTC
- TRBJ2-5 - TRBV19 CASSPVPEETQYF TGTGCCAGTAGCCCGGTCCCTGAAGAGACCCAGTACTTC
- TRBJ1-5 - TRBV21-1 CASSKVRGSSNQPQHF TGTGCCAGCAGCAAAGTACGGGGATCAAGCAATCAGCCCCAGCATTTT